This T cell receptor beta chain was documented in a study of PD-1 blockade in classical Hodgkin lymphoma. Each of the patients experienced relapse following autologous stem cell transplantation, and their brentuximab vedotin exposure differed. Measured with immunoSEQ multiplex PCR; TCRdb has only the in-frame clones, and not every one. The sample carries around 19,000 clones, less than 75% recorded once. Trimming cost V 2 bases and J 4 bases, with 6 bases left between them. The CDR3 length is 12 residues. CDR1 MDHEN and CDR2 SYDVKM come from the germline V gene. Specimen: peripheral blood mononuclear cells (PBMCs), collected before the second cycle of nivolumab. The receptor's source is a human donor with classical Hodgkin lymphoma. V gene TRBV28 combines with J gene TRBJ2-7; no firm D call. Written as DNA, the CDR3 is TGTGCCAGCAGTTTAGCGAGTTACGAGCAGTACTTC. This encodes CASSLASYEQYF.